This T cell receptor (beta chain) came from a study of technical replicates of blood from a handful of donors. Germline loops: CDR1 MNHEY, CDR2 SVGAGI. The CDR3 runs 13 residues. With 8 bases clipped from V and 4 bases from J, the junction kept 7 bases outside the gene matches. TCRdb keeps only in-frame clones here, not all; method: immunoSEQ multiplex PCR. Among roughly 80,000 clones listed, 93% were seen once. This rearrangement joins TRBV6-5 to TRBJ1-1; 7 bases are a match to TRBD1. The TCR was taken from a human donor in good health. The sequenced sample was T cells isolated from PBMCs. Here the CDR3 DNA reads TGTGCCAGCCAACAGGGGCCGAGCACTGAAGCTTTCTTT. It yields the protein CASQQGPSTEAFF.